This T cell receptor beta chain originates from a study of OX40 agonist ivuxolimab in advanced cancers. Here immunoSEQ multiplex PCR was the method, and the copy in TCRdb shows in-frame clones only, minus some. The sample shows some 58,000 clones, approximately 90% of them seen only once. This clonotype originated in an adult with an advanced solid tumor such as melanoma, head and neck, liver or kidney cancer. The input for sequencing was CD4+ or CD8+ T cells sorted from blood, taken in a trial of the OX40 agonist ivuxolimab.

As DNA, the CDR3 is TGTGCCTGGAGCCTCTTAGGGGGGAATTCACCCCTCCACTTT. Translation gives CAWSLLGGNSPLHF. The J gene is TRBJ1-6, the V gene TRBV30; the D gene is possibly TRBD1 (6 bases). V shed 3 bases and J shed 7 bases, with 13 bases lying between them. CDR1 and CDR2 from the germline V gene are GTSNPN and SVGIG (reference sequence). The CDR3 consists of 14 residues.